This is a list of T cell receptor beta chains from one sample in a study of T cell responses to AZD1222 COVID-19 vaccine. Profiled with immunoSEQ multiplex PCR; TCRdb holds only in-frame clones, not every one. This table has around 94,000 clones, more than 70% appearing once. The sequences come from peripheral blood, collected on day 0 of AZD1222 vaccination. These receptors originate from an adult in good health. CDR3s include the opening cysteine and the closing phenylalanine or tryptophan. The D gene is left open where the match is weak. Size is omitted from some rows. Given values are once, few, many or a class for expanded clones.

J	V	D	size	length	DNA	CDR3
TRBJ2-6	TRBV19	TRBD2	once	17	TGTGCCAGTAGTATAGGGGGGGGATCCTCTGGGGCCAACGTCCTGACTTTC	CASSIGGGSSGANVLTF
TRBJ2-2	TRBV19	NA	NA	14	TGTGCCAGTAGTATACAGGCGAACACCGGGGAGCTGTTTTTT	CASSIQANTGELFF
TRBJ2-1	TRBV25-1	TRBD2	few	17	TGTGCCAGCGGGGAACCTTTTTTGCTAGCGGGAGACAATGAGCAGTTCTTC	CASGEPFLLAGDNEQFF
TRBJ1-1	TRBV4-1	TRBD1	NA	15	TGCGCCAGCACTCTGGCCGGGACAGGGGGATCGGAGGCTTTCTTT	CASTLAGTGGSEAFF
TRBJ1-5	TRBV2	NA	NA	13	TGTGCCAGCAGGGGCCCTACAGGGCAGCCCCAGCATTTT	CASRGPTGQPQHF
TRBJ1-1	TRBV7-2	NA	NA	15	TGTGCCAGCAGCTTAGAGCGGGGAGGGTTGGGTGAAGCTTTCTTT	CASSLERGGLGEAFF
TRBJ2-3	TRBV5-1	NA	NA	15	TGCGCCAGCAGCTTATCGGGGAAAGGGGCAGATACGCAGTATTTT	CASSLSGKGADTQYF
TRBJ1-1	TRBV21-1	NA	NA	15	TGTGCCAGCAGCAAAACCCCGAAACCCAACACTGAAGCTTTCTTT	CASSKTPKPNTEAFF
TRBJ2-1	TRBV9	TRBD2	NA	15	TGTGCCAGCAGCAGCAGCGGGAGCACGTACAATGAGCAGTTCTTC	CASSSSGSTYNEQFF
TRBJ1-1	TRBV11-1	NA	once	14	TGTGCCAGCAGCGAAGACAGTCTGAACACTGAAGCTTTCTTT	CASSEDSLNTEAFF
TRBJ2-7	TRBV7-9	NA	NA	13	TGTGCCAGCAGCTCGTCGGGTCGCTACGAGCAGTACTTC	CASSSSGRYEQYF
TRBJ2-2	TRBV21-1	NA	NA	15	TGTGCCAGCAGCAAGCGGGGGGCCCAAATCGGGGAGCTGTTTTTT	CASSKRGAQIGELFF
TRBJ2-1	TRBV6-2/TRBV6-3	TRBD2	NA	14	TGTGCCAGCAGGTACCAAGCGGGAGCCAATGAGCAGTTCTTC	CASRYQAGANEQFF
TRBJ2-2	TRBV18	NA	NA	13	TGTGCCAGCTCAGAAAAAAACACCGGGGAGCTGTTTTTT	CASSEKNTGELFF
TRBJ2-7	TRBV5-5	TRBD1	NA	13	TGTGCCAGCTCTGGACAGGGACTGGAACGGCAGTACTTC	CASSGQGLERQYF
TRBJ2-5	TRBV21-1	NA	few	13	TGTGCCAGGCCTCTAGCGGGGCCAGAGACCCAGTACTTC	CARPLAGPETQYF
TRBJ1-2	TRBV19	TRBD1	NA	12	TGTGCCGGGTACAGGGGGCAAGAAGGCTACACCTTC	CAGYRGQEGYTF
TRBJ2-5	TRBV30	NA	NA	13	TGTGCCTGGAGTCCCGGACGGGGAGAGACCCAGTACTTC	CAWSPGRGETQYF
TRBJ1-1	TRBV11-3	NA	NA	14	TGTGCCAGCAGCTCAAGGGTATTGAACACTGAAGCTTTCTTT	CASSSRVLNTEAFF
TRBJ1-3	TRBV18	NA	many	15	TGTGCCAGCTCACCACCGATAACCTCTGGAAACACCATATATTTT	CASSPPITSGNTIYF
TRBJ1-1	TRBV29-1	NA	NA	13	TGCAGCGTCGGACAAGGAAAGAACACTGAAGCTTTCTTT	CSVGQGKNTEAFF
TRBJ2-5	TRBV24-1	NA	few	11	TGTGCCACCAGTGATGGCGAGACCCAGTACTTC	CATSDGETQYF
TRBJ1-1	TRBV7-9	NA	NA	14	TGTGCCAGCAGCTTAGGGGCGGCGAACACTGAAGCTTTCTTT	CASSLGAANTEAFF
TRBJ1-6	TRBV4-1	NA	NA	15	TGCGCCAGCAGCCAAGATCGACTCGATAATTCACCCCTCCACTTT	CASSQDRLDNSPLHF
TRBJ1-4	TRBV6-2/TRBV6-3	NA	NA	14	TGTGCCAGCAGTCGCCCGGACAGTAATGAAAAACTGTTTTTT	CASSRPDSNEKLFF
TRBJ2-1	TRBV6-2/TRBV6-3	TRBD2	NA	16	TGTGCCAGCAGCCTATCTACTAGCGGGAGAACTAGTGAGCAGTTCTTC	CASSLSTSGRTSEQFF
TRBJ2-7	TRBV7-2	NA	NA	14	TGTGCCAGCAGCTTAGACCGCAAGGGCTACGAGCAGTACTTC	CASSLDRKGYEQYF